This T cell receptor (beta chain) comes out of a study of OX40 agonist ivuxolimab in advanced cancers. As for the study in general: A male proportion of approximately 80% was recorded, with mean age 60 years and range roughly 23 to 79. Findings and caveats of the study: CD4+ T cells averaged fewer expanded clones than CD8+ T cells. At 0.1 to 3.0 mg/kg, CD4+ and CD8+ blood T cells expanded clonally by week 6.

On this clone itself: Antigen: not known.

Trimming removed 0 bases from V and 0 bases from J, with 6 bases in between. CDR1 is GTSNPN, CDR2 SVGIG, per germline (reference sequence). This CDR3 contains 14 residues. The protocol was immunoSEQ multiplex PCR, while the TCRdb copy is restricted to in-frame clones and leaves out a portion. This table holds 73,000 or so clones, around 85% found once. The material sequenced was CD4+ or CD8+ T cells sorted from blood, taken in a trial of the OX40 agonist ivuxolimab. The genes are TRBV30 and TRBJ1-5, with D hard to call. The sequence derives from an adult with an advanced solid tumor such as melanoma, head and neck, liver or kidney cancer. The CDR3 protein is CAWSVTGSNQPQHF. DNA of the CDR3: TGTGCCTGGAGTGTAACGGGTAGCAATCAGCCCCAGCATTTT. Supplemented by reference TRBV30 and TRBJ1-5, the full variable domain reads SQTIHQWPATLVQPVGSPLSLECTVEGTSNPNLYWYRQAAGRGLQLLFYSVGIGQISSEVPQNLSASRPQDRQFILSSKKLLLSDSGFYLCAWSVTGSNQPQHFGDGTRLSIL.